This entry lists 6 T cell receptor beta chains sequenced from one sample in a study of T cell responses to AZD1222 COVID-19 vaccine. Sequencing used immunoSEQ multiplex PCR; TCRdb keeps in-frame clones, though not all of them. In the table there are 95,000 to 150,000 clones, roughly 91% of which are singletons. The source material was peripheral blood, sampled on day 0 of MenACWY control vaccination. These receptors were taken from an adult in good health.

The chain is built from TRBV6-5 and TRBJ1-1; the D is unclear. The CDR3 has 12 amino acids. CDR1 is MNHEY, CDR2 SVGAGI, per germline. Trimming shortened V by 10 bases and J by 6 bases, and 15 bases separated the two germline ends. This CDR3 reads CAISEGLAEAFF. DNA of the CDR3: TGTGCCATCTCTGAGGGTCTGGCTGAAGCTTTCTTT.

This clone is a singleton in its sample. The CDR3 loop reads CASSRQEGSGYTF. In DNA form, the CDR3 reads TGTGCCAGCAGTCGACAGGAAGGATCGGGCTACACCTTC. J is TRBJ1-2 and V is TRBV2; the D gene is possibly TRBD1 (6 bases). This CDR3 is 13 amino acids long. V gave up 5 bases and J gave up 8 bases, with 15 bases separating them. Germline V lookup: CDR1 SNHLY, CDR2 FYNNEI.

The rearrangement joins TRBV7-9 to TRBJ2-3; D is perhaps TRBD2 (5 bases). The CDR3 has 17 amino acids. Germline V gene lookup returns CDR1 SEHNR and CDR2 FQNEAQ (reference sequence). V lost 4 bases and J 1 base, leaving 18 bases between the germline ends. The CDR3 reads CASSSDLERAGTDTQYF. CDR3 sequence (DNA): TGTGCCAGCAGCTCAGACCTGGAGAGGGCTGGCACAGATACGCAGTATTTT.

V gene TRBV28 combines with J gene TRBJ2-3; the D is unclear. This CDR3 has 16 residues. Trimming removed 1 base at V and 5 bases at J, with 16 bases between. The germline gives CDR1 MDHEN, CDR2 SYDVKM. The CDR3 DNA is TGTGCCAGCAGTTTATTTGAAAATCGCAACCGAGATACGCAGTATTTT. Encoded protein: CASSLFENRNRDTQYF.

This chain connects TRBV20-1 to TRBJ1-2; the D is unclear. Germline CDR1 and CDR2: DFQATT and SNEGSKA (reference sequence). Trimming removed 3 bases at V and 6 bases at J, with 5 bases between. The length of the CDR3 is 10 residues. Here the CDR3 DNA reads TGCAGTGCTAGGGCAGATGGCTACACCTTC. This codes for CSARADGYTF.

The chain employs TRBV28 and TRBJ2-7; no clear D gene. Germline lookup yields CDR1 MDHEN and CDR2 SYDVKM. The CDR3 is made up of 10 amino acids. V was shortened by 5 bases and J by 2 bases, with 1 base between the two germline ends. CDR3 residues: CASSPYEQYV. The CDR3 coding sequence is TGTGCCAGCAGTCCCTACGAGCAGTACGTC.